A single sample gave rise to the 24 T cell receptor beta chains below, sequenced in a study of graft-versus-host responses after intestinal transplantation. This table comes from immunoSEQ multiplex PCR, and its TCRdb copy is limited to in-frame clones, with some not included. There are 15,000 or so clones in the sample; about 93% occur only once, and roughly 0.71% lies in the top ten. Sequences were derived from PBMCs, sampled 9 days after transplant. The source is a human patient who received an intestinal transplant, so some T cells may come from the graft donor.

The rearrangement uses TRBV4-1 and TRBJ2-3; D not resolved. The germline V gene encodes CDR1 MGHRA and CDR2 YSYEKL. The V end lost 0 bases, the J end lost 10 bases, and 11 bases lay between the germline ends. The CDR3 consists of 13 residues. The CDR3 reads CASSQEILVPQYF. The CDR3 DNA sequence: TGCGCCAGCAGCCAAGAAATTCTCGTCCCGCAGTATTTT.

The chain links TRBV4-1 to TRBJ2-7; D is perhaps TRBD2 (6 bases). Trimming took 0 bases from V and 4 from J, leaving 19 bases between them. The length of the CDR3 is 17 residues. Germline CDR1 is MGHRA and CDR2 is YSYEKL. CDR3 residues: CASSQDTGVLGSYEQYF. CDR3 DNA: TGCGCCAGCAGCCAAGATACGGGGGTCCTCGGATCGTACGAGCAGTACTTC.

The gene calls are TRBV27 and TRBJ2-3, with 12 bases identical to TRBD2. J was trimmed by 2 bases and V by 5 bases; bases with no gene match: 11. Looked up from germline, CDR1 is MNHEY and CDR2 is SMNVEV (reference sequence). The CDR3 extends over 18 amino acids. In DNA form, the CDR3 reads TGTGCCAGCAGTCCGCGGGTCCGACTAGCGGGAGACACAGATACGCAGTATTTT. Protein product: CASSPRVRLAGDTDTQYF.

The rearrangement joins TRBV19 to TRBJ2-1; D is undetermined. Per germline, CDR1 LNHDA and CDR2 SQIVND (reference sequence). The CDR3 is made up of 12 amino acids. Deletions cut 1 base from V and 4 bases from J, with 2 bases between. This chain's CDR3 is CASSIGYNEQFF. The DNA for the CDR3 is TGTGCCAGTAGTATAGGGTACAATGAGCAGTTCTTC.

V is TRBV29-1 and J is TRBJ2-4; possibly TRBD2 for D (5 bases). Trimming took off 2 bases at V and 7 bases at J, with 18 bases between the two ends. CDR1 is SQVTM, CDR2 ANQGSEA, per germline. The CDR3 covers 15 residues. The CDR3 loop is CSVEPVGKWRNIQYF. Here the CDR3 DNA reads TGCAGCGTTGAACCGGTCGGCAAATGGAGGAACATTCAGTACTTC.

This rearrangement joins TRBV29-1 to TRBJ2-1; D gene unclear. The CDR3 is 12 amino acids. Germline V gene lookup returns CDR1 SQVTM and CDR2 ANQGSEA. V was clipped by 5 bases and J by 6 bases, with 11 bases between them. In DNA, the CDR3 is TGCAGCGTTACCAGAGACGGCAATGAGCAGTTCTTC. This translates into CSVTRDGNEQFF.

The DNA of the CDR3 is TGTGCCAGCAGCGTAGCGGGAGCGGGCGAGCAGTACTTC. Translated: CASSVAGAGEQYF. The J gene is TRBJ2-7, the V gene TRBV9, with D perhaps TRBD2 (6 bases). Germline loops: CDR1 SGDLS, CDR2 YYNGEE. V lost 0 bases to trimming and J lost 6 bases, with 10 bases between them. The CDR3 sequence is 13 residues long.

The CDR3 bases are TGCGCCAGCAGCTTGGAGGATCAGGGTAATGAGCAGTTCTTC. Amino acid sequence: CASSLEDQGNEQFF. The chain joins TRBV5-1 to TRBJ2-1, with D possibly TRBD1 on 5 matching bases. V shed 0 bases and J shed 7 bases, with 11 bases lying between them. The CDR3 has 14 amino acids. Germline assignment: CDR1 SGHRS and CDR2 YFSETQ.

The chain combines TRBV5-1 with TRBJ1-2, with D unresolved. CDR1 and CDR2 (germline): SGHRS, YFSETQ. Trimming pared 0 bases from V and 5 bases from J, leaving 5 bases between. CDR3 length: 12 amino acids. CDR3 nucleotide sequence: TGCGCCAGCAGCTTGGAAGGTTATGGCTACACCTTC. Its translation is CASSLEGYGYTF.

The genes are TRBV19 and TRBJ2-7; D possibly matches TRBD1 or TRBD2 (5 bases each). From germline, CDR1 is LNHDA and CDR2 SQIVND (reference sequence). There are 18 residues in the CDR3. V shed 0 bases and J shed 1 base, with 19 bases lying between them. CDR3 region: CASSIDYIGAAISYEQYF. The CDR3 DNA reads as TGTGCCAGTAGTATAGATTATATCGGGGCTGCTATATCCTACGAGCAGTACTTC.

A single count supports this clone. The same CDR3 arises from other DNA sequences in this sample as well. The chain couples TRBV7-9 to TRBJ2-1; D is unclear. The CDR3 loop spans 15 amino acids. The V gene's germline CDR1 is SEHNR and CDR2 FQNEAQ (reference sequence). The V end lost 7 bases, the J end lost 10 bases, and 23 bases lay between the germline ends. The CDR3 DNA follows: TGTGCCAGCACCAATACTGGCCCTGGCCTAGACGAGCAGTTCTTC. Its protein is CASTNTGPGLDEQFF.

This chain links TRBV11-1 with TRBJ2-3; TRBD2 is a possible D gene (7 bases). Germline values: CDR1 SGHAT, CDR2 FQDESV (reference sequence). Between the trimmed V and J ends, which lost 3 bases and 6 bases, there was a span of 25 bases. CDR3 size: 18 residues. The CDR3 DNA is TGTGCCAGCAGCTTCAACCAGGGGAGGGGAGGCCCCTTCGATACGCAGTATTTT. This encodes CASSFNQGRGGPFDTQYF.

The V gene is TRBV7-3, the J gene TRBJ2-3; D gene ambiguous. Germline CDR1 and CDR2: SGHTA and FQGTGA. V lost 5 bases, J lost 2 bases, and 8 bases lay in between. The CDR3 consists of 13 residues. The CDR3 nucleotides are TGTGCCAGCAGCCGCGACTCCACAGATACGCAGTATTTT. Translating it yields CASSRDSTDTQYF. Looking up the rest from reference TRBV7-3 and TRBJ2-3 gives the full variable domain: GAGVSQTPSNKVTEKGKYVELRCDPISGHTALYWYRQSLGQGPEFLIYFQGTGAADDSGLPNDRFFAVRPEGSVSTLKIQRTERGDSAVYLCASSRDSTDTQYFGPGTRLTVL.

This chain connects TRBV28 to TRBJ1-5, with D possibly being TRBD1 (6 bases). The CDR3 has 15 amino acids. Trimming pared 6 bases from V and 0 bases from J, leaving 12 bases between. Germline V lookup: CDR1 MDHEN, CDR2 SYDVKM. The CDR3 bases are TGTGCCAGCAGATGGACAGTGGATAGCAATCAGCCCCAGCATTTT. Translation gives CASRWTVDSNQPQHF.

V gene TRBV5-1 combines with J gene TRBJ2-1; 9 bases agree with TRBD2. This CDR3 spans 15 amino acids. V gave up 7 bases and J gave up 4 bases; unmatched junction bases: 9. CDR1 is SGHRS, CDR2 YFSETQ, per germline. In nucleotides, the CDR3 is TGCGCCAGCCTTCCTTCAGCGGGAGGTTACAATGAGCAGTTCTTC. Its translation: CASLPSAGGYNEQFF.

The rearrangement joins TRBV6-5 to TRBJ2-1; tentatively, D is TRBD1 or TRBD2 (5 bases each). This CDR3 spans 14 amino acids. V was clipped by 2 bases and J by 4 bases, with 9 bases between them. The germline CDR1 and CDR2 sequences are MNHEY and SVGAGI. This CDR3 is CASSYGGPYNEQFF. CDR3 in DNA: TGTGCCAGCAGTTACGGGGGACCTTACAATGAGCAGTTCTTC.

This chain connects TRBV6-4 to TRBJ2-3; the match to TRBD2 covers 15 bases. The CDR3 runs to 20 residues. Germline V gene sequence: CDR1 MRHNA, CDR2 SNTAGT. The junction had 12 bases not matched to a gene; V was cut back by 2 bases and J by 3 bases. The CDR3 loop is CASSDKPLRTSGRGTDTQYF. CDR3 in DNA: TGTGCCAGCAGTGACAAGCCCCTTCGGACTAGCGGGAGGGGGACAGATACGCAGTATTTT.

This clone is a singleton in its sample. The chain couples TRBV7-9 to TRBJ2-3; the D gene is possibly TRBD1 (6 bases). Germline values: CDR1 SEHNR, CDR2 FQNEAQ (reference sequence). The CDR3 length is 14 residues. Trimming shortened V by 5 bases and J by 13 bases, and 22 bases separated the two germline ends. The CDR3 DNA sequence: TGTGCCAGCAGCACCCCCGACAGGACACGCACGAAGTATTTT. Its protein is CASSTPDRTRTKYF.

This clone was found once. The genes are TRBV6-5 and TRBJ1-1; no clear D. In germline, CDR1 is MNHEY, CDR2 SVGAGI. V lost 6 bases, J lost 0 bases, and 5 bases lay in between. This CDR3 spans 12 amino acids. The CDR3 nucleotides are TGTGCCAGCAGCGAGGTGAACACTGAAGCTTTCTTT. Translating gives CASSEVNTEAFF.

The V call is TRBV27, the J call TRBJ2-5; D is uncertain. V was cut by 4 bases and J by 2 bases, with 2 bases left in between. The CDR3 is 11 amino acids. Germline V gene sequence: CDR1 MNHEY, CDR2 SMNVEV (reference sequence). CDR3 sequence reads: CASSSQETQYF. In DNA, the CDR3 is TGTGCCAGCAGTTCACAAGAGACCCAGTACTTC.

The chain carries TRBV27 and TRBJ2-1; 9 nucleotides agree with TRBD2. The CDR3 runs 15 residues. Germline CDR1 and CDR2: MNHEY and SMNVEV (reference sequence). V dropped 6 bases and J dropped 1; count of bases not matched to a gene: 4. The CDR3 reads CASRLAGGSYNEQFF. The CDR3 DNA is TGTGCCAGCAGGCTCGCGGGGGGGTCCTACAATGAGCAGTTCTTC.

The gene calls are TRBV30 and TRBJ2-7; D is uncertain. Germline CDR1 reads GTSNPN; CDR2 reads SVGIG (reference sequence). V was pared by 2 bases and J by 3 bases, with 5 bases between. The CDR3 runs to 11 residues. The CDR3 DNA reads as TGTGCCTGGAGTCCAAACTACGAGCAGTACTTC. Its translation is CAWSPNYEQYF.

This chain connects TRBV25-1 to TRBJ1-5; TRBD1 matches 7 bases. CDR3 size: 18 residues. V shed 4 bases, J shed 6 bases, and the junction held 18 bases outside the gene matches. Germline V gene data show CDR1 as MGHDK and CDR2 as SYGVNS. The chain's CDR3 is CASSAPHRGPRGSQPQHF. In DNA form, the CDR3 reads TGTGCCAGCAGTGCACCCCACAGGGGACCGCGGGGGAGTCAGCCCCAGCATTTT.

The V call is TRBV11-2, the J call TRBJ2-7; D uncertain. Germline-derived CDR1 and CDR2 are SGHAT and FQNNGV. V lost 0 bases to trimming and J lost 6 bases, with 21 bases between them. CDR3 length: 17 amino acids. This chain's CDR3 is CASSLDVFQDRTGEQYF. CDR3 nucleotides: TGTGCCAGCAGCTTAGACGTCTTCCAGGACCGCACGGGCGAGCAGTACTTC.